This TCR beta chain emerged from a study of prognosis after radiotherapy for stage I lung cancer. Researchers used two-round multiplex PCR to amplify TCR beta CDR3 starting from genomic DNA. First-round PCR employed TRBV- and TRBJ-specific primers for each gene. In TCRdb, the multiplex PCR reads were re-called with MiXCR into one record per CDR3 protein. The data hold more than 15,000 distinct CDR3 sequences, with around 31% observed a single time. This CDR3 contains 12 residues. V was pared by 2 bases and J by 5 bases, with 4 bases between. Germline CDR1 is MNHEY and CDR2 is SVGAGI. As for this clonotype: This likely stems from a read error, as it lies one base from a far larger clone.

The V and J genes are TRBV6-5 and TRBJ1-5; no clear D gene. This material consisted of PBMCs, taken before or after stereotactic body radiation therapy (not recorded which). The TCR originated in a donor over 45 with non-small cell lung cancer. CDR3 protein: CASSYGYQPQHF. CDR3 nucleotide sequence: TGTGCCAGCAGTTACGGGTATCAGCCCCAGCATTTT.